The clone carrying this T cell receptor (beta chain) has ten or more counts. Its antigen is unidentified. The data were obtained in a study of response to subunit inactivated influenza vaccine. TCRdb called the RT-PCR reads again in MiXCR, with one record for every CDR3 protein. There are around 760,000 distinct CDR3 sequences in the sample; about 14% occur only once, and approximately 7% lies in the top ten. The study's findings and limits: Authors proposed each seasonal influenza vaccination draws in few new T cells.

The sample here was PBMCs from blood, taken less than 15 days before vaccination. This receptor was obtained from a man in his fifties or sixties who received an inactivated influenza vaccine.

CDR3 sequence reads: CASRPRTLAGSYNEQFF. CDR3 sequence (DNA): TGTGCCAGCAGACCCCGAACCCTAGCGGGGTCCTACAATGAGCAGTTCTTC. The V call is TRBV28, the J call TRBJ2-1, with 9 bases that match TRBD2. This CDR3 contains 17 residues. The ends lost 6 bases at V and 1 base at J; junction bases unmatched: 10. CDR1 is MDHEN, CDR2 SYDVKM, per germline.